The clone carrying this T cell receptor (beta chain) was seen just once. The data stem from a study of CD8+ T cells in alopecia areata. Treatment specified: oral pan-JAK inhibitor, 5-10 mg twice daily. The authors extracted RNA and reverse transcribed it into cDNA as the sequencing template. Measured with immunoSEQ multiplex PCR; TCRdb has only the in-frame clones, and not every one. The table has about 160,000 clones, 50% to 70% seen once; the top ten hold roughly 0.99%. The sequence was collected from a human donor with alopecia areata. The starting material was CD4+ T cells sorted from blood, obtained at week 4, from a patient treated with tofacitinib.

Here the CDR3 DNA reads TGCGCCAGCAGCTTGGTTCCGGATGAGCAGTTCTTC. It is translated as CASSLVPDEQFF. This chain links TRBV5-1 with TRBJ2-1; D not resolved. CDR1 and CDR2 (germline): SGHRS, YFSETQ. The CDR3 loop spans 12 amino acids. Trimming left V 0 bases short and J 8 bases short, with 6 bases between.